The present T cell receptor beta chain was sequenced within a study of T cells in Graves' hyperthyroidism and ophthalmopathy. Concerning this clonotype: Its antigen is undetermined.

The V gene lost 2 bases and the J gene lost 4 bases, with 14 bases spanning the gap. Germline CDR1 MNHNS, CDR2 SASEGT. This CDR3 has 15 amino acids. Criteria for exclusion of patients were uncontrolled infection, other autoimmune disease, pregnancy or lactation. Whole-study findings and limits: Model-based prediction identified ophthalmopathy a median about 6.8 months prior to its onset. In blood, most of the thyroid clonotypes expanded above 0.001 were also present. Ophthalmopathy was told apart from stable hyperthyroidism by a 13 V-J model.

Amplified TCR beta CDR3 regions came from RNA transcripts. Carried out on the TCR CDR3, a first-round RT-PCR used the HTBI primer set. Via MiXCR, TCRdb re-called the multiplex PCR reads, giving one row per CDR3 protein. The profile shows hundreds of thousands of distinct CDR3 sequences, roughly 15% of them singletons. The source is a middle-aged woman with Graves' ophthalmopathy. This sequence joins TRBV6-1 and TRBJ1-2; D is unclear. The sequencing sample was made of blood. The CDR3 here is CASSELKALGYGYTF. The CDR3 DNA follows: TGTGCCAGCAGTGAATTGAAGGCTTTAGGCTATGGCTACACCTTC.